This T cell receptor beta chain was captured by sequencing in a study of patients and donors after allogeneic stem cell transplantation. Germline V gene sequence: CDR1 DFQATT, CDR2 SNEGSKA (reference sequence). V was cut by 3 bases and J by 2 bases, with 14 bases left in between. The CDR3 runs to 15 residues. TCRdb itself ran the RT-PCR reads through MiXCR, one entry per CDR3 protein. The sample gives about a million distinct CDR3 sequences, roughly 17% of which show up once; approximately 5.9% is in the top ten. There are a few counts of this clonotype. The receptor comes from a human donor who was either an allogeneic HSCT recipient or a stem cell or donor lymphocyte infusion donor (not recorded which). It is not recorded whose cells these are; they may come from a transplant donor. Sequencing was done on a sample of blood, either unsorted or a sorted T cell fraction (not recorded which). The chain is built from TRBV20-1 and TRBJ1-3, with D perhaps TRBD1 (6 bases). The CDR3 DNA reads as TGCAGTGCTAGTCCCCGGGCAGGGGCTGGAAACACCATATATTTT. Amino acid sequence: CSASPRAGAGNTIYF.